Listed here are 26 T cell receptor beta chains from one sample, sequenced in a study of T cell repertoires in cytomegalovirus infection. TCRdb reanalysed the reads using MiXCR and keeps one entry per CDR3 protein. The table has about 60,000 distinct CDR3 sequences, roughly a fifth seen once; the top ten hold less than 70%. No antigen has been identified for these receptors. The source was CD8+ T cells from cultured PBMCs, collected from culture after CMV antigen stimulation. These receptors all stem from a human donor in good health (CMV status not recorded). Some clones in this sample may be carry-over from other donors' samples.

This clonotype came up a few times. The rearrangement joins TRBV4-1 to TRBJ2-2, with 7 bases identical to TRBD1. Trimming took 2 bases from V and 3 from J; bases not matched to a gene: 3. The CDR3 sequence is 15 residues long. Per the germline V gene, CDR1 is MGHRA and CDR2 is YSYEKL. CDR3 residues: CASSQTGADTGELFF. CDR3 in DNA: TGCGCCAGCAGCCAAACAGGGGCGGACACCGGGGAGCTGTTTTTT.

The V call is TRBV7-9, the J call TRBJ2-7, with 7 bases matching TRBD2. The CDR3 runs 14 residues. Germline assignment: CDR1 SEHNR and CDR2 FQNEAQ (reference sequence). Trimming took 5 bases from V and 0 from J; bases not matched to a gene: 4. CDR3 sequence (DNA): TGTGCCAGCAGCGGGAGGGTAAGCTCCTACGAGCAGTACTTC. Amino acid sequence: CASSGRVSSYEQYF.

A few counts support this clonotype. The chain recombines TRBV7-8 with TRBJ2-5, with D perhaps assigned TRBD1 or TRBD2 (5 bases each). CDR1 and CDR2 from the germline V gene are SGHVS and FQNEAQ. V dropped 1 base and J dropped 5 bases, with 14 bases sitting between them. The CDR3 has 15 residues. CDR3 loop: CASSLGGGGHETQYF. The CDR3 coding sequence is TGTGCCAGCAGCTTAGGCGGTGGAGGACACGAGACCCAGTACTTC.

The chain joins TRBV7-6 to TRBJ2-3; no firm D call. CDR1 is SGHVS and CDR2 is FNYEAQ in the germline V gene. This CDR3 has 14 amino acids. Trimming cost V 5 bases and J 0 bases, with 9 bases left between them. The CDR3 DNA is TGTGCCAGCAGCCCTTATAGCAGCACAGATACGCAGTATTTT. Translation gives CASSPYSSTDTQYF.

The rearrangement links TRBV13 to TRBJ1-4; TRBD1 aligns across 7 bases. The trim removed 5 bases at V and 8 bases at J, leaving 11 bases unmatched. CDR1 and CDR2 (germline): PRHDT, FYEKMQ (reference sequence). CDR3 length: 15 residues. CDR3 residues: CASSPHRGRNEKLFF. DNA for the CDR3: TGTGCCAGCAGCCCCCATAGGGGGCGGAACGAAAAACTGTTTTTT.

V is TRBV12-3 or TRBV12-4 and J is TRBJ1-1; possibly TRBD1 for D (5 bases). The CDR3 runs 14 residues. Trimming left V 2 bases short and J 0 bases short, with 7 bases between. This CDR3 is CASSLSGLNTEAFF. CDR3 DNA sequence: TGTGCCAGCAGTTTATCGGGGCTGAACACTGAAGCTTTCTTT.

This clonotype appeared a few times. The chain links TRBV3-1 to TRBJ2-3; tentatively, D is TRBD2 (6 bases). Germline V CDR1 and CDR2: LGHDT, YNNKEL (reference sequence). V dropped 0 bases and J dropped 2 bases, with 18 bases sitting between them. The CDR3 loop spans 18 amino acids. CDR3 sequence reads: CASSQETSGLGITDTQYF. The CDR3 coding sequence is TGTGCCAGCAGCCAAGAGACCTCGGGACTTGGGATCACAGATACGCAGTATTTT.

This rearrangement joins TRBV7-8 to TRBJ2-7, with D perhaps matching TRBD1 (5 bases). V lost 1 base and J lost 6, with 7 bases in between. CDR3 length: 12 residues. Germline V lookup: CDR1 SGHVS, CDR2 FQNEAQ. CDR3 DNA sequence: TGTGCCAGCAGCTTAGAGGGGCGCGAGCAGTACTTC. This encodes CASSLEGREQYF.

V gene TRBV7-2 combines with J gene TRBJ2-7; 8 nucleotides align to TRBD2. The length of the CDR3 is 15 residues. Losses at the gene ends were 5 bases for V and 3 bases for J; bases not matched to a gene: 9. From germline, CDR1 is SGHTA and CDR2 FQGNSA. The chain's CDR3 is CASSLGIGGGYEQYF. The CDR3 DNA reads TGTGCCAGCAGCCTAGGGATCGGGGGGGGCTACGAGCAGTACTTC.

The rearrangement uses TRBV6-2 or TRBV6-3 and TRBJ2-7; 7 nucleotides agree with TRBD1. The trim removed 0 bases at V and 0 bases at J, leaving 2 bases unmatched. The CDR3 has 15 residues. Looked up from germline, CDR1 is MNHEY and CDR2 is SVGEGT. This chain's CDR3 is CASSYSGTASYEQYF. CDR3 coding DNA: TGTGCCAGCAGTTACTCAGGGACAGCCTCCTACGAGCAGTACTTC.

This clonotype occurred a few times. The J gene is TRBJ2-1, the V gene TRBV7-2; D unresolved. The germline V gene has CDR1 SGHTA and CDR2 FQGNSA. The CDR3 totals 13 residues. V was clipped by 0 bases and J by 2 bases, with 2 bases between them. The CDR3 reads CASSLATYNEQFF. CDR3 nucleotides: TGTGCCAGCAGCTTAGCGACCTACAATGAGCAGTTCTTC.

The V call is TRBV7-9, the J call TRBJ1-1; no reliable D call. The ends were cut back, 1 base at V and 0 bases at J, with 9 bases in the middle. CDR1 is SEHNR, CDR2 FQNEAQ, per germline (reference sequence). The CDR3 has 15 amino acids. DNA of the CDR3: TGTGCCAGCAGCTTAGGGGTAACTATGAACACTGAAGCTTTCTTT. This codes for CASSLGVTMNTEAFF.

This clonotype has more than one count but fewer than ten. The chain combines TRBV7-2 with TRBJ2-7, with 12 nucleotides matching TRBD2. Trimming at V came to 7 bases and at J to 3 bases, leaving 4 bases not matched to a gene. In germline, CDR1 is SGHTA, CDR2 FQGNSA. The CDR3 has 14 residues. The CDR3 DNA reads TGTGCCAGCACCCTAGCGGGGGGGCGCTACGAGCAGTACTTC. It codes for CASTLAGGRYEQYF.

V usage is TRBV6-6 and J usage is TRBJ2-7; D ambiguous. Trimming shortened V by 2 bases and J by 0 bases, and 11 bases separated the two germline ends. The germline V gene has CDR1 MNHNY and CDR2 SVGAGI (reference sequence). This CDR3 comprises 15 residues. The CDR3 nucleotides read TGTGCCAGCAGTTACCATGATGGCACCTCCTACGAGCAGTACTTC. Translation gives CASSYHDGTSYEQYF.

J is TRBJ2-3 and V is TRBV7-6, with a weak D call TRBD2 (7 bases). The germline V gene has CDR1 SGHVS and CDR2 FNYEAQ. The ends were cut back, 5 bases at V and 3 bases at J, with 12 bases in the middle. The CDR3 contains 14 residues. CDR3 loop: CASSRGGGTDTQYF. The DNA for the CDR3 is TGTGCCAGCAGCCGGGGAGGGGGGACAGATACGCAGTATTTT.

About this clonotype: The junction shows a germline mismatch at one end, possibly a read error. The chain couples TRBV4-1 to TRBJ1-1, with D possibly TRBD1 on 6 matching bases. Germline values: CDR1 MGHRA, CDR2 YSYEKL. This CDR3 is built from 11 residues. Here the CDR3 reads CTSSRQDEAFF. The CDR3, as DNA: TGCACCAGCAGCCGACAGGATGAAGCTTTCTTT.

This clonotype was counted a single time. The rearrangement links TRBV7-8 to TRBJ1-3, with no clear D. The CDR3 extends over 15 amino acids. Germline-derived CDR1 and CDR2 are SGHVS and FQNEAQ. V dropped 0 bases and J dropped 4 bases, with 10 bases sitting between them. In nucleotides, the CDR3 is TGTGCCAGCAGCTTAGCCGGGTTAGGGGGAAACACCATATATTTT. Residues: CASSLAGLGGNTIYF.

The J gene is TRBJ1-2, the V gene TRBV7-2, with 7 bases aligning to TRBD1. Germline CDR1 reads SGHTA; CDR2 reads FQGNSA. This CDR3 has 13 amino acids. Trimming cost V 5 bases and J 6 bases; bases outside gene matches: 6. As DNA, the CDR3 is TGTGCCAGCAGCACAGGGGCGTTCAATGGCTACACCTTC. Amino acids: CASSTGAFNGYTF.

This chain uses TRBV7-9 with TRBJ2-1; TRBD1 might be the D (6 bases). The CDR3 has 15 amino acids. Trimming left V 5 bases short and J 7 bases short, with 18 bases between. The germline V gene encodes CDR1 SEHNR and CDR2 FQNEAQ (reference sequence). The CDR3 here is CASSPEVRGRNEQFF. CDR3 in DNA: TGTGCCAGCAGCCCAGAGGTCAGGGGCAGGAATGAGCAGTTCTTC.

This clonotype was seen a few times. The V gene is TRBV7-8, the J gene TRBJ1-2; 7 nucleotides match TRBD1. CDR3 size: 14 residues. Trimming at V came to 5 bases and at J to 2 bases, leaving 5 bases not matched to a gene. Germline V lookup: CDR1 SGHVS, CDR2 FQNEAQ. The CDR3 here is CASSPPGQNYGYTF. The CDR3 nucleotides are TGTGCCAGCAGCCCCCCGGGACAGAACTATGGCTACACCTTC.

This clonotype came up a few times. The rearrangement uses TRBV15 and TRBJ1-1; 7 positions match TRBD1. From germline, CDR1 is LNHNV and CDR2 YYDKDF (reference sequence). The CDR3 loop spans 15 amino acids. Trimming took 1 base from V and 3 from J; bases not matched to a gene: 5. DNA for the CDR3: TGTGCCACCAGCAGAGGATCCAGGGGGGACACTGAAGCTTTCTTT. This gives the protein CATSRGSRGDTEAFF.

This clonotype was seen once. V and J are TRBV7-2 and TRBJ2-7, with D uncertain. The germline gives CDR1 SGHTA, CDR2 FQGNSA. This CDR3 has 14 amino acids. Trimming removed 7 bases at V and 1 base at J, with 14 bases between. DNA for the CDR3: TGTGCCAGCACCCTAAGTGGCAGATCCTACGAGCAGTACTTC. It specifies CASTLSGRSYEQYF. Based on the CDR3 plus reference TRBV7-2 and TRBJ2-7, the full variable domain is GAGVSQSPSNKVTEKGKDVELRCDPISGHTALYWYRQSLGQGLEFLIYFQGNSAPDKSGLPSDRFSAERTGGSVSTLTIQRTQQEDSAVYLCASTLSGRSYEQYFGPGTRLTVT.

V is TRBV9 and J is TRBJ2-1; 14 nucleotides line up with TRBD2. The CDR3 consists of 16 residues. V gave up 1 base and J gave up 7 bases; unmatched junction bases: 4. Germline CDR1 and CDR2: SGDLS and YYNGEE. The CDR3 here is CASSVNRLAGGNEQFF. The CDR3 bases are TGTGCCAGCAGCGTAAATCGACTAGCGGGAGGGAATGAGCAGTTCTTC.

This clonotype was observed a few times. The CDR3 nucleotides read TGTGCCAGCAGCTTAGCGGCAAATCAGCCCCAGCATTTT. It yields the protein CASSLAANQPQHF. The chain recombines TRBV13 with TRBJ1-5; no reliable D call. The V gene's germline CDR1 is PRHDT and CDR2 FYEKMQ (reference sequence). The CDR3 contains 13 residues. V shed 1 base and J shed 4 bases, with 5 bases lying between them.

This chain uses TRBV11-2 with TRBJ2-1, with 13 bases aligning to TRBD2. Trimming removed 8 bases from V and 2 bases from J; junction bases left unmatched: 6. This CDR3 is built from 16 residues. The germline V gene has CDR1 SGHAT and CDR2 FQNNGV. The DNA of the CDR3 is TGTGCCAGCGGAACTAGCGGGGGGGCGGCCTACAATGAGCAGTTCTTC. Translation: CASGTSGGAAYNEQFF.

This clonotype was seen only a few times. This sequence joins TRBV5-4 and TRBJ1-2; the D gene is possibly TRBD1 (5 bases). Trimming shortened V by 3 bases and J by 0 bases, and 15 bases separated the two germline ends. Per the germline V gene, CDR1 is SGHNT and CDR2 is YYREEE (reference sequence). This CDR3 has 16 amino acids. CDR3 nucleotides: TGTGCCAGCAGCTCACTCACGGGACTTACTAACTATGGCTACACCTTC. Protein product: CASSSLTGLTNYGYTF. The entire variable domain, with the rest obtained from reference TRBV5-4 and TRBJ1-2, is as follows: ETGVTQSPTHLIKTRGQQVTLRCSSQSGHNTVSWYQQALGQGPQFIFQYYREEENGRGNFPPRFSGLQFPNYSSELNVNALELDDSALYLCASSSLTGLTNYGYTFGSGTRLTVV.